In this sample, the clone carrying this T cell receptor (beta chain) turned up a few times. Deletions cut 5 bases from V and 8 bases from J, with 19 bases between. CDR1 is SGHRS, CDR2 YFSETQ, per germline. This CDR3 is 14 amino acids long. The data are from a study of control samples from healthy donors and cancer patients. TCRdb keeps only in-frame clones here, not all; method: immunoSEQ multiplex PCR. The table records 95,000 to 100,000 clones, approximately 82% of them present only once. Material for sequencing was blood. J is TRBJ1-2 and V is TRBV5-1; D is undetermined. The TCR originated in a man aged 60-69 years in good health. For the CDR3, the DNA is TGCGCCAGCAGTACCCAAAGCCCCGATCGGGGCTACACCTTC. Translating gives CASSTQSPDRGYTF.